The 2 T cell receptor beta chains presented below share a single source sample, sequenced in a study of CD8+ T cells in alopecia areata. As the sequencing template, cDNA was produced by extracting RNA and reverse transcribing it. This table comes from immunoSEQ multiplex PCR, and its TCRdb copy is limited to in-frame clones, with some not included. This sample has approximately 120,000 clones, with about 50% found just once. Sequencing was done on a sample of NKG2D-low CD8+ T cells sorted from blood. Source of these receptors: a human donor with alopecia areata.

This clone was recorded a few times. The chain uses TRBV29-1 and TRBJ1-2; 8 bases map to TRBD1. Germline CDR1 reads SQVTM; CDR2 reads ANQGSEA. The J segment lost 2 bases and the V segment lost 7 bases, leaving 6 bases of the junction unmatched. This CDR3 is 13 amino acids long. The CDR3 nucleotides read TGCAGCGCGGCAGGGGGCCTCAACTATGGCTACACCTTC. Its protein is CSAAGGLNYGYTF.

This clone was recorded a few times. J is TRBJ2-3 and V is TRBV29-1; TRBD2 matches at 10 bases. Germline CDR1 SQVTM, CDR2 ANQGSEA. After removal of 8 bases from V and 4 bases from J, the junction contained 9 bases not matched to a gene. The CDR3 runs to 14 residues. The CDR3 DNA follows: TGCAGCATTTGGACTAGCGGTACCCCAGATACGCAGTATTTT. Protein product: CSIWTSGTPDTQYF.